Shown below are 32 T cell receptor beta chains from a single sample sequenced in a study of cytomegalovirus exposure and HLA in healthy donors. 13 Jbeta primers and 60 Vbeta primers were used for the PCR. The repertoire was sequenced with immunoSEQ multiplex PCR; TCRdb's copy has only in-frame clones and lacks some. Of roughly 97,000 clones listed, almost 80% are singletons. Sequenced sample: PBMCs. These receptors were collected from a man between 60 and 75 years old in good health and CMV-seropositive.

The chain uses TRBV7-8 and TRBJ2-7; possible D gene TRBD2, 6 bases. The CDR3 runs 15 residues. Between the trimmed V and J ends, which lost 5 bases and 5 bases, there was a span of 19 bases. From germline, CDR1 is SGHVS and CDR2 FQNEAQ. CDR3 in DNA: TGTGCCAGCAGCCAGGGACGGAGGGATCCCAACGAGCAGTACTTC. Translation gives CASSQGRRDPNEQYF.

In this sample, this clone turned up a few times. This rearrangement joins TRBV7-6 to TRBJ1-5; D unresolved. Germline V gene sequence: CDR1 SGHVS, CDR2 FNYEAQ. Trimming removed 3 bases at V and 5 bases at J, with 11 bases between. The CDR3 is 14 residues long. CDR3 sequence: CASSFGVRHQPQHF. In nucleotides, the CDR3 is TGTGCCAGCAGCTTCGGAGTGAGGCATCAGCCCCAGCATTTT.

This chain connects TRBV2 to TRBJ1-5, with D possibly being TRBD1 (6 bases). Germline CDR1 and CDR2: SNHLY and FYNNEI. This CDR3 comprises 14 residues. V dropped 8 bases and J dropped 6 bases, with 17 bases sitting between them. The CDR3 sequence is CASRAGGQAQPQHF. The CDR3 region has the DNA TGTGCCAGCCGGGCGGGGGGGCAAGCTCAGCCCCAGCATTTT.

The genes are TRBV4-2 and TRBJ1-1; no clear D gene. The CDR3 covers 15 residues. Deletions cut 1 base from V and 6 bases from J, with 15 bases between. Germline CDR1 reads LGHNA; CDR2 reads YNFKEQ. The CDR3 reads CASSQAAGSSAEAFF. In nucleotides, the CDR3 is TGTGCCAGCAGCCAAGCGGCGGGGAGTTCGGCTGAAGCTTTCTTT.

The genes are TRBV7-2 and TRBJ2-3; TRBD2 matches 15 bases. The CDR3 is 15 amino acids. Germline loops: CDR1 SGHTA, CDR2 FQGNSA. V lost 7 bases, J lost 3 bases, and 2 bases stayed unmatched. The CDR3 spells CASIGLAGGTDTQYF. CDR3 coding DNA: TGTGCCAGCATCGGACTAGCGGGGGGGACAGATACGCAGTATTTT.

The rearrangement joins TRBV7-4 to TRBJ1-5; D is uncertain. The CDR3 totals 16 residues. Trimming stripped 2 bases from V and 0 bases from J, with 11 bases between. The germline gives CDR1 SGHVT, CDR2 SQSDAQ. The CDR3, as DNA: TGTGCCAGCAGCTTATTAGCATTGTATAGCAATCAGCCCCAGCATTTT. Protein product: CASSLLALYSNQPQHF.

This clone occurred a few times. The rearrangement uses TRBV6-5 and TRBJ1-3, with TRBD1 as a possible D gene (6 bases). The germline V and J ends were trimmed by 7 bases and 3 bases, with 10 bases remaining between them. The CDR3 loop spans 13 amino acids. The germline CDR1 and CDR2 sequences are MNHEY and SVGAGI. CDR3 nucleotides: TGTGCCAGCATGAGGGGGAGTGGAAACACCATATATTTT. Protein sequence: CASMRGSGNTIYF.

Comment on this clone: At one end the junction does not follow the germline gene, possibly because of a read error. Here the CDR3 DNA reads TGTTCCAGCAGCTTAGACTTCGGGACCCAGCATTTT. Translated, it gives CSSSLDFGTQHF. The chain links TRBV7-9 to TRBJ1-5; D not resolved. The CDR3 runs 12 residues. Germline loops: CDR1 SEHNR, CDR2 FQNEAQ (reference sequence). The full variable domain, in which reference TRBV7-9 and TRBJ1-5 provide the parts outside the CDR3, is DTGVSQNPRHKITKRGQNVTFRCDPISEHNRLYWYRQTLGQGPEFLTYFQNEAQLEKSRLLSDRFSAERPKGSFSTLEIQRTEQGDSAMYLCSSSLDFGTQHFGDGTRLSIL.

The CDR3 loop reads CASSPHPAGGTDTQYF. The CDR3 region has the DNA TGTGCCAGCTCACCACATCCAGCAGGGGGCACAGATACGCAGTATTTT. The chain employs TRBV18 and TRBJ2-3; D perhaps matches TRBD1 (6 bases). The CDR3 is 16 amino acids. Deletions cut 1 base from V and 1 base from J, with 12 bases between. Germline CDR1 is KGHSH and CDR2 is LQKENI. The full variable domain, its missing parts supplied by reference TRBV18 and TRBJ2-3, is NAGVMQNPRHLVRRRGQEARLRCSPMKGHSHVYWYRQLPEEGLKFMVYLQKENIIDESGMPKERFSAEFPKEGPSILRIQQVVRGDSAAYFCASSPHPAGGTDTQYFGPGTRLTVL.

There are a few counts of this clone. V and J are TRBV5-8 and TRBJ1-4, with D hard to call. The CDR3 loop spans 15 amino acids. Germline V gene data show CDR1 as SGHTS and CDR2 as YDEGEE. Trimming left V 0 bases short and J 7 bases short, with 13 bases between. CDR3 sequence: CASSLADTEGEKLFF. The CDR3 nucleotides are TGTGCCAGCAGCTTGGCAGACACAGAAGGTGAAAAACTGTTTTTT.

The rearrangement joins TRBV5-1 to TRBJ2-5; D perhaps matches TRBD1 (6 bases). The DNA matches TRBJ2-7 better at its end, which makes the J call doubtful. Germline CDR1 SGHRS, CDR2 YFSETQ. This CDR3 has 14 residues. CDR3 sequence reads: CASSLDRSSYEQYF. CDR3 coding DNA: TGCGCCAGCAGCCTGGACAGAAGCTCCTACGAGCAGTACTTC.

The rearrangement joins TRBV19 to TRBJ2-2; 7 positions match TRBD1. J lost 3 bases, V lost 5 bases, and 6 bases had no gene match. CDR1 and CDR2 from the germline V gene are LNHDA and SQIVND (reference sequence). The CDR3 totals 15 residues. The CDR3 DNA reads TGTGCCAGTAGTCCGTTAGACAGGGACACCGGGGAGCTGTTTTTT. Translation gives CASSPLDRDTGELFF.

This chain connects TRBV19 to TRBJ2-5, with D tentatively TRBD1 (6 bases). The CDR3 covers 14 residues. The germline CDR1 and CDR2 sequences are LNHDA and SQIVND (reference sequence). V was shortened by 6 bases and J by 1 base, with 12 bases between the two germline ends. CDR3 DNA sequence: TGTGCCAGTAGCCCAACAGGGATCCAAGAGACCCAGTACTTC. This codes for CASSPTGIQETQYF.

The chain employs TRBV18 and TRBJ2-7; 7 bases are shared with TRBD2. Germline CDR1 reads KGHSH; CDR2 reads LQKENI. The CDR3 has 12 amino acids. Trimming at V came to 1 base and at J to 10 bases, leaving 4 bases not matched to a gene. The CDR3 sequence: CASSPRAGEQYF. DNA of the CDR3: TGTGCCAGCTCACCACGTGCGGGGGAACAGTACTTC. Full variable domain (outside the CDR3, taken from reference TRBV18 and TRBJ2-7): NAGVMQNPRHLVRRRGQEARLRCSPMKGHSHVYWYRQLPEEGLKFMVYLQKENIIDESGMPKERFSAEFPKEGPSILRIQQVVRGDSAAYFCASSPRAGEQYFGPGTRLTVT.

The V gene is TRBV28, the J gene TRBJ1-4; tentatively, D is TRBD1 (6 bases). From germline, CDR1 is MDHEN and CDR2 SYDVKM. V was cut by 5 bases and J by 10 bases, with 20 bases left in between. The CDR3 consists of 15 residues. The CDR3 DNA is TGTGCCAGCAGTCCGCTATTCGGGGGGGCGGGAAAACTGTTTTTT. It specifies CASSPLFGGAGKLFF.

J is TRBJ2-5 and V is TRBV7-7, with D possibly being TRBD2 (5 bases). The J call may be incorrect, as the DNA end agrees better with TRBJ2-7. CDR3 length: 14 residues. In germline, CDR1 is SSHAT, CDR2 FNYEAQ (reference sequence). The CDR3, as DNA: TGTGCCAGCAGCCCCGGGATTTGGGGTTACGAGCAGTACTTC. It codes for CASSPGIWGYEQYF.

With regard to this clone: This sample includes further DNA sequences coding for the same CDR3. The chain has TRBV13 and TRBJ2-1, with TRBD1 matching 10 bases. This CDR3 has 20 residues. The germline gives CDR1 PRHDT, CDR2 FYEKMQ (reference sequence). V dropped 5 bases and J dropped 0; count of bases not matched to a gene: 16. The CDR3 protein is CASSLYLRTGGISSYNEQFF. In nucleotides, the CDR3 is TGTGCCAGCAGCCTCTACCTAAGGACAGGGGGGATCAGCTCCTACAATGAGCAGTTCTTC.

This chain uses TRBV11-3 with TRBJ2-3; possible D gene TRBD2, 6 bases. V lost 0 bases and J 3 bases, leaving 19 bases between the germline ends. Germline CDR1 is SGHNT and CDR2 is YENEEA. The CDR3 covers 18 residues. The CDR3 DNA reads TGTGCCAGCAGCTTAGATGGGCTTACGGGGGATGGGACAGATACGCAGTATTTT. Residues: CASSLDGLTGDGTDTQYF. Combining the CDR3 with reference TRBV11-3 and TRBJ2-3 gives the whole variable domain EAGVVQSPRYKIIEKKQPVAFWCNPISGHNTLYWYLQNLGQGPELLIRYENEEAVDDSQLPKDRFSAERLKGVDSTLKIQPAELGDSAVYLCASSLDGLTGDGTDTQYFGPGTRLTVL.

The J gene is TRBJ2-7, the V gene TRBV6-6, with a weak D call TRBD1 (6 bases). Germline values: CDR1 MNHNY, CDR2 SVGAGI (reference sequence). Trimming took off 7 bases at V and 1 base at J, with 11 bases between the two ends. The CDR3 contains 13 residues. CDR3 protein: CASIGGQSYEQYF. CDR3 nucleotide sequence: TGTGCCAGCATCGGTGGACAGTCCTACGAGCAGTACTTC.

A single count supports this clone. CDR3: CASSFSGWVTEAFF. As DNA, the CDR3 is TGTGCCAGCAGTTTCTCAGGGTGGGTCACTGAAGCTTTCTTT. The chain couples TRBV28 to TRBJ1-1; weak D call: TRBD1 (5 bases). V lost 3 bases, J lost 4 bases, and 12 bases lay in between. The CDR3 sequence is 14 residues long. Germline CDR1 MDHEN, CDR2 SYDVKM.

The rearrangement uses TRBV2 and TRBJ1-3; TRBD1 matches at 7 bases. The CDR3 is 16 amino acids. Germline values: CDR1 SNHLY, CDR2 FYNNEI. Trimming cost V 8 bases and J 0 bases; bases outside gene matches: 10. The CDR3 protein is CASGREGQFSGNTIYF. The DNA for the CDR3 is TGTGCCAGCGGCCGAGAGGGACAGTTCTCTGGAAACACCATATATTTT.

For this clone: Other DNA sequences of this sample code for an identical CDR3. The chain is built from TRBV7-2 and TRBJ1-3; D gene ambiguous. Trimming removed 5 bases from V and 3 bases from J, with 11 bases in between. Germline V gives CDR1 SGHTA, CDR2 FQGNSA. The CDR3 contains 14 residues. CDR3 nucleotide sequence: TGTGCCAGCAGCCGAACGGGTAGTGGAAACACCATATATTTT. Amino acid sequence: CASSRTGSGNTIYF.

The rearrangement links TRBV6-6 to TRBJ2-7; 11 bases match TRBD1. The CDR3 totals 15 residues. The J segment lost 4 bases and the V segment lost 2 bases, leaving 4 bases of the junction unmatched. Germline loops: CDR1 MNHNY, CDR2 SVGAGI (reference sequence). CDR3 in amino acids: CASSYARDRGYEQYF. The CDR3 DNA is TGTGCCAGCAGTTACGCCCGGGACAGGGGGTACGAGCAGTACTTC.

A single count supports this clone. The V call is TRBV5-1, the J call TRBJ2-5; 8 bases map to TRBD1. The J call may be faulty, since TRBJ2-7 better matches the DNA end. The CDR3 length is 13 residues. The germline V gene encodes CDR1 SGHRS and CDR2 YFSETQ. The CDR3 region has the DNA TGCGCCAGCAGCCCCCGACAGGGGAACGAGCAGTACTTC. Translation gives CASSPRQGNEQYF.

With regard to this clone: Because the CDR3's place on the DNA is in doubt, the DNA is left out and the CDR3 is given as listed by TCRdb. This CDR3 is CASSKVRPGSFLETQYF. The chain carries TRBV21-1 and TRBJ2-5; the D call of TRBD2 is as the table states it, not checked on the DNA. TRBV21-1 is marked as a pseudogene. From its first to its last residue, the CDR3 has 17 amino acids.

The chain employs TRBV2 and TRBJ1-1, with unresolved D. Trimming removed 6 bases from V and 7 bases from J, with 6 bases in between. This CDR3 comprises 10 residues. Germline V gives CDR1 SNHLY, CDR2 FYNNEI. In nucleotides, the CDR3 is TGTGCCAGCAGCAGGAATGAAGCTTTCTTT. It translates to CASSRNEAFF.

The rearrangement links TRBV27 to TRBJ1-6; 7 nucleotides match TRBD1. The CDR3 runs to 17 residues. Germline CDR1 MNHEY, CDR2 SMNVEV (reference sequence). The trim removed 4 bases at V and 8 bases at J, leaving 14 bases unmatched. CDR3 loop: CASSYRRQGRIDSPLHF. The DNA for the CDR3 is TGTGCCAGCAGTTACCGTAGACAGGGTAGGATTGATTCACCCCTCCACTTT.

The V and J genes are TRBV5-1 and TRBJ1-1; perhaps TRBD1 as D (6 bases). The V end lost 5 bases, the J end lost 3 bases, and 17 bases lay between the germline ends. CDR3 length: 15 residues. Germline CDR1 reads SGHRS; CDR2 reads YFSETQ. The CDR3 loop is CASSTYGQYDTEAFF. The CDR3 DNA follows: TGCGCCAGCAGTACTTACGGACAGTATGACACTGAAGCTTTCTTT. The variable domain in full, with the rest retrieved from reference TRBV5-1 and TRBJ1-1, is KAGVTQTPRYLIKTRGQQVTLSCSPISGHRSVSWYQQTPGQGLQFLFEYFSETQRNKGNFPGRFSGRQFSNSRSEMNVSTLELGDSALYLCASSTYGQYDTEAFFGQGTRLTVV.

This rearrangement joins TRBV7-9 to TRBJ1-2, with D perhaps matching TRBD1 (5 bases). The CDR3 contains 14 residues. Trimming shortened V by 5 bases and J by 8 bases, and 18 bases separated the two germline ends. Germline lookup yields CDR1 SEHNR and CDR2 FQNEAQ (reference sequence). The CDR3 here is CASSRNLGAEGYTF. For the CDR3, the DNA is TGTGCCAGCAGCCGAAACCTAGGGGCGGAGGGCTACACCTTC.

Worth noting for this clone: One end of the junction is discordant with germline, which a read error may explain. The chain recombines TRBV7-2 with TRBJ1-5, with 10 bases lining up with TRBD1. This CDR3 comprises 14 residues. Germline CDR1 reads SGHTA; CDR2 reads FQGNSA. In DNA, the CDR3 is TGTGCCAGCAGCCTGACAGGGGGCAACCAGCCCCAGCATTTT. Translated, it gives CASSLTGGNQPQHF.

CDR3 bases: TGTGCCAGCAGCTTGGGGACAGGGCCCTACGAGCAGTACTTC. This translates into CASSLGTGPYEQYF. V and J are TRBV11-3 and TRBJ2-7; TRBD1 matches at 9 bases. Trimming at V came to 3 bases and at J to 2 bases, leaving 2 bases not matched to a gene. There are 14 residues in the CDR3. The V gene's germline CDR1 is SGHNT and CDR2 YENEEA. The full variable domain, with the rest looked up from reference TRBV11-3 and TRBJ2-7, is EAGVVQSPRYKIIEKKQPVAFWCNPISGHNTLYWYLQNLGQGPELLIRYENEEAVDDSQLPKDRFSAERLKGVDSTLKIQPAELGDSAVYLCASSLGTGPYEQYFGPGTRLTVT.

This clone has only one observation. The genes are TRBV19 and TRBJ2-7; D may be TRBD1 (6 bases). The V gene's germline CDR1 is LNHDA and CDR2 SQIVND (reference sequence). The CDR3 spans 15 residues. V was shortened by 5 bases and J by 0 bases, with 14 bases between the two germline ends. CDR3 loop: CASSPQPGASYEQYF. CDR3 nucleotide sequence: TGTGCCAGTAGTCCCCAACCAGGGGCCTCCTACGAGCAGTACTTC.